The 27 T cell receptor beta chains below come from one sample, sequenced in a study of patients and donors after allogeneic stem cell transplantation (dated by TCRdb to the early 2020s). Library method: RT-PCR. The sequencer was a NextSeq 550. Using fastp at Q25 and MiXCR, TCRdb reprocessed the public reads and kept productive beta chains. Under each unique CDR3 protein, matching rows form one entry showing the most common genes and DNA. This sample comprises tens of thousands of distinct CDR3 sequences, approximately 7% of them detected only once. In total, the top ten clones hold about 32% of the sample. The sample taken for sequencing was blood, either unsorted or a sorted T cell fraction (not recorded which). Source of these receptors: a human donor who was either an allogeneic HSCT recipient or a stem cell or donor lymphocyte infusion donor (not recorded which). It is not recorded whose cells these are; they may come from a transplant donor.

V is TRBV6-2 or TRBV6-3 and J is TRBJ2-4, with a tentative D call TRBD1 (5 bases). Germline CDR1 MNHEY, CDR2 SVGEGT. This CDR3 has 18 residues. Between the trimmed V and J ends, which lost 0 bases and 1 base, there was a span of 16 bases. The CDR3 coding sequence is TGTGCCAGCAGTTACTCGGCGACGGGCCCAGGGGCCAAAAACATTCAGTACTTC. Encoded protein: CASSYSATGPGAKNIQYF.

In its sample, this clonotype was seen many times. The rearrangement uses TRBV3-1 and TRBJ2-1; D ambiguous. Germline V gene sequence: CDR1 LGHDT, CDR2 YNNKEL (reference sequence). V was shortened by 2 bases and J by 14 bases, with 13 bases between the two germline ends. CDR3 size: 12 residues. The CDR3 DNA is TGTGCCAGCAGCCAATTGCCGTCGGTGGAGTTCTTC. Translating gives CASSQLPSVEFF.

This clonotype was detected many times. The V and J genes are TRBV9 and TRBJ1-2; no firm D call. V shed 0 bases and J shed 8 bases, with 20 bases lying between them. Germline-derived CDR1 and CDR2 are SGDLS and YYNGEE. The CDR3 length is 16 residues. The chain's CDR3 is CASSVGISRGLGGYTF. The DNA of the CDR3 is TGTGCCAGCAGCGTAGGAATTTCTCGTGGCTTAGGGGGCTACACCTTC.

This clonotype was recorded a few times. The rearrangement joins TRBV30 to TRBJ2-5, with a weak D call TRBD1 (5 bases). Deletions cut 5 bases from V and 8 bases from J, with 12 bases between. The CDR3 is 11 amino acids. Germline values: CDR1 GTSNPN, CDR2 SVGIG (reference sequence). DNA for the CDR3: TGTGCCTGGGGGGCCGTATTAACCCAGTACTTC. The encoded protein is CAWGAVLTQYF.

Ten or more counts support this clonotype. The chain recombines TRBV6-5 with TRBJ1-3; D uncertain. This CDR3 contains 12 residues. Germline V gene lookup returns CDR1 MNHEY and CDR2 SVGAGI. V was cut by 6 bases and J by 3 bases, with 6 bases left in between. Here the CDR3 reads CASSTRGNTIYF. The CDR3 DNA follows: TGTGCCAGCAGCACCCGTGGAAACACCATATATTTT.

In this sample, this clonotype turned up many times. V is TRBV24-1 and J is TRBJ2-3; D is uncertain. Deletions cut 6 bases from V and 3 bases from J, with 6 bases between. The CDR3 runs 12 residues. Germline CDR1 reads KGHDR; CDR2 reads SFDVKD. CDR3 residues: CATSLRTDTQYF. CDR3 nucleotides: TGTGCCACCAGTCTCAGAACAGATACGCAGTATTTT.

This clonotype was observed many times. The CDR3 protein is CASSRTEGRAQHF. In DNA, the CDR3 is TGTGCCAGCAGCCGTACGGAGGGAAGGGCCCAGCATTTT. This rearrangement joins TRBV16 to TRBJ1-5; D remains unclear. Trimming pared 4 bases from V and 11 bases from J, leaving 15 bases between. The CDR3 totals 13 residues. CDR1 and CDR2 from the germline V gene are KGHSY and FQNENV.

This clonotype was detected many times. The rearrangement uses TRBV10-3 and TRBJ1-5; TRBD1 might be the D (6 bases). The germline CDR1 and CDR2 sequences are ENHRY and SYGVKD. Trimming cost V 8 bases and J 4 bases, with 12 bases left between them. There are 13 residues in the CDR3. The CDR3 bases are TGTGCCATCGCCGCAGGGGATAATCAGCCCCAGCATTTT. It translates to CAIAAGDNQPQHF.

This clonotype was seen ten or more times. The gene calls are TRBV4-3 and TRBJ2-4, with D unresolved. Trimming removed 0 bases from V and 7 bases from J, with 16 bases in between. The CDR3 is 16 residues long. Germline loops: CDR1 LGHNA, CDR2 YSLEER. In nucleotides, the CDR3 is TGCGCCAGCAGCCAAGATCGGTTTACCCTTCCGAACATTCAGTACTTC. Translation gives CASSQDRFTLPNIQYF.

V and J are TRBV15 and TRBJ2-1; D perhaps matches TRBD1 (5 bases). CDR1 and CDR2 from the germline V gene are LNHNV and YYDKDF (reference sequence). The CDR3 covers 15 residues. V lost 1 base and J 4 bases, leaving 11 bases between the germline ends. CDR3 DNA: TGTGCCACCAGCAGAGGGCGACAGCGATACAATGAGCAGTTCTTC. Its translation is CATSRGRQRYNEQFF.

This clonotype was detected only a few times. The chain links TRBV3-1 to TRBJ2-4; D possibly corresponds to TRBD2 (6 bases). The V gene lost 4 bases and the J gene lost 0 bases, with 22 bases spanning the gap. The CDR3 has 19 residues. Germline V gene data show CDR1 as LGHDT and CDR2 as YNNKEL (reference sequence). The CDR3 spells CASSPIRVGSLLAKNIQYF. Written as DNA, the CDR3 is TGTGCCAGCAGCCCTATTAGGGTCGGGAGCCTCTTAGCCAAAAACATTCAGTACTTC.

This clonotype was observed at least ten times. This chain uses TRBV19 with TRBJ2-1, with TRBD2 identical over 12 bases. Trimming removed 5 bases from V and 4 bases from J; junction bases left unmatched: 0. The germline CDR1 and CDR2 sequences are LNHDA and SQIVND (reference sequence). This CDR3 is built from 14 residues. For the CDR3, the DNA is TGTGCCAGTAGTGGACTAGCGGGGTACAATGAGCAGTTCTTC. Protein product: CASSGLAGYNEQFF.

In this sample, this clonotype turned up many times. The CDR3 sequence: CASSPHNRVEQFF. The CDR3 DNA reads TGTGCCAGCAGCCCCCACAACAGGGTTGAGCAGTTCTTC. The chain combines TRBV6-6 with TRBJ2-1; tentatively, D is TRBD1 (6 bases). Trimming took 6 bases from V and 9 from J, leaving 15 bases between them. The CDR3 length is 13 residues. Germline values: CDR1 MNHNY, CDR2 SVGAGI (reference sequence).

Only a few counts were recorded for this clonotype. This chain links TRBV20-1 with TRBJ2-3, with 10 bases lining up with TRBD1. Germline V gene sequence: CDR1 DFQATT, CDR2 SNEGSKA (reference sequence). J was trimmed by 6 bases and V by 5 bases; bases with no gene match: 5. CDR3 size: 13 residues. CDR3 DNA: TGCAGTGCTCATGACAGGGGGCCCGATACGCAGTATTTT. Residues: CSAHDRGPDTQYF.

This clonotype has a count of ten or more. The chain combines TRBV18 with TRBJ2-7; 8 nucleotides agree with TRBD1. CDR1 and CDR2 (germline): KGHSH, LQKENI. The CDR3 loop spans 13 amino acids. J lost 7 bases, V lost 2 bases, and 4 bases had no gene match. The CDR3 DNA is TGTGCCAGCTCACCAGTGGGACAGGTTGAGCAGTACTTC. This translates into CASSPVGQVEQYF.

This clonotype was counted a few times. The chain carries TRBV6-2 or TRBV6-3 and TRBJ2-5; D unresolved. The CDR3 sequence is 12 residues long. Germline V gene lookup returns CDR1 MNHEY and CDR2 SVGEGT. Trimming stripped 6 bases from V and 5 bases from J, with 10 bases between. The CDR3 nucleotides read TGTGCCAGCAGATCGAATGGGGAGACCCAGTACTTC. It encodes CASRSNGETQYF.

This clonotype was detected ten times or more. The chain combines TRBV24-1 with TRBJ1-2, with D unresolved. CDR3 length: 11 amino acids. The ends were cut back, 5 bases at V and 4 bases at J, with 4 bases in the middle. The V gene's germline CDR1 is KGHDR and CDR2 SFDVKD. CDR3 in DNA: TGTGCCACCAGTGGTGGCTATGGCTACACCTTC. As protein: CATSGGYGYTF.

This clonotype came up a few times. The chain couples TRBV5-1 to TRBJ1-2, with a weak D call TRBD1 (6 bases). The length of the CDR3 is 13 residues. Trimming stripped 3 bases from V and 8 bases from J, with 14 bases between. Per germline, CDR1 SGHRS and CDR2 YFSETQ. The CDR3 region has the DNA TGCGCCAGCAGCTCGACAGGTTGGCGGGGCTACACCTTC. Encoded protein: CASSSTGWRGYTF.

This clonotype was counted between two and nine times. CDR3 DNA: TGCAGCGCATACCCTAGCGGGAGAACCGGGGAGCTGTTTTTT. Residues: CSAYPSGRTGELFF. The rearrangement uses TRBV29-1 and TRBJ2-2; 10 bases agree with TRBD2. V gave up 7 bases and J gave up 5 bases; unmatched junction bases: 7. Per the germline V gene, CDR1 is SQVTM and CDR2 is ANQGSEA. The CDR3 spans 14 residues.

At least ten counts were recorded for this clonotype. The chain employs TRBV28 and TRBJ1-5; D remains ambiguous. Germline CDR1 and CDR2: MDHEN and SYDVKM. The V end was cut by 3 bases, the J end by 4 bases, with 10 bases between. The CDR3 contains 14 residues. As DNA, the CDR3 is TGTGCCAGCAGTTTCCCACAATGGAATCAGCCCCAGCATTTT. Protein sequence: CASSFPQWNQPQHF.

The chain employs TRBV5-5 and TRBJ2-1, with 10 bases identical to TRBD1. This CDR3 is 15 amino acids long. Trimming at V came to 1 base and at J to 8 bases, leaving 6 bases not matched to a gene. Per germline, CDR1 SGHKS and CDR2 YYEKEE (reference sequence). CDR3: CASSLFGTGVHEQFF. The CDR3 DNA follows: TGTGCCAGCAGCTTGTTTGGGACAGGGGTCCATGAGCAGTTCTTC.

This clonotype showed up many times. CDR3 sequence (DNA): TGTGCCAGCATGGAAACGGGGACTCCAGCTAACAATGAGCAGTTCTTC. Amino acids: CASMETGTPANNEQFF. This sequence joins TRBV10-3 and TRBJ2-1; a possible D gene is TRBD2 (6 bases). The CDR3 has 16 amino acids. V shed 10 bases and J shed 5 bases, with 24 bases lying between them. Per the germline V gene, CDR1 is ENHRY and CDR2 is SYGVKD.

There are a few counts of this clonotype. The V call is TRBV20-1, the J call TRBJ2-1; 8 positions match TRBD1. V was clipped by 1 base and J by 7 bases; unmatched bases: 9. Germline CDR1 and CDR2: DFQATT and SNEGSKA (reference sequence). CDR3 size: 15 residues. The CDR3 reads CSARGTGQGVNEQFF. As DNA, the CDR3 is TGCAGTGCTAGAGGGACTGGACAGGGTGTGAATGAGCAGTTCTTC.

Concerning this clonotype: Germline and junction disagree at one end, which may indicate a read error. This chain joins TRBV2 and TRBJ1-4, with D perhaps matching TRBD1 (6 bases). CDR1 is SNHLY, CDR2 FYNNEI, per germline. This CDR3 is built from 15 residues. Written as DNA, the CDR3 is TGTGCCAGCAGAGAAGTGTCAGGGGATAATGAAAAACTGTTTTTT. It specifies CASREVSGDNEKLFF. The full variable domain, its missing parts supplied by reference TRBV2 and TRBJ1-4, is EPEVTQTPSHQVTQMGQEVILRCVPISNHLYFYWYRQILGQKVEFLVSFYNNEISEKSEIFDDQFSVERPDGSNFTLKIRSTKLEDSAMYFCASREVSGDNEKLFFGSGTQLSVL.

This clonotype appeared many times. The chain uses TRBV5-1 and TRBJ2-3, with 7 bases fitting TRBD1. The trim removed 3 bases at V and 10 bases at J, leaving 11 bases unmatched. Germline V gene lookup returns CDR1 SGHRS and CDR2 YFSETQ. The CDR3 runs 14 residues. The CDR3 region has the DNA TGCGCCAGCAGCTCGGGGACAGACAGGATGCCGCAGTATTTT. Encoded protein: CASSSGTDRMPQYF.

CDR3 bases: TGTGCCAGCAGCCCTAGCGGGAACAATGAGCAGTTCTTC. Protein product: CASSPSGNNEQFF. This chain connects TRBV6-2 or TRBV6-3 to TRBJ2-1; TRBD2 agrees at 9 bases. The CDR3 is 13 residues long. The germline CDR1 and CDR2 sequences are MNHEY and SVGEGT. Unmatched junction bases numbered 2, after V lost 6 bases and J lost 5 bases.

Judged by abundance, this clonotype is medium-sized. The chain recombines TRBV11-3 with TRBJ2-3; TRBD2 agrees at 8 bases. V lost 2 bases to trimming and J lost 13 bases; unmatched junction nucleotides: 5. This CDR3 comprises 12 residues. CDR1 and CDR2 from the germline V gene are SGHNT and YENEEA. As DNA, the CDR3 is TGTGCCAGCAGCTTATCCGGGACTAGTGAGTATTTT. It is translated as CASSLSGTSEYF. Together with reference TRBV11-3 and TRBJ2-3, the CDR3 gives the full variable domain: EAGVVQSPRYKIIEKKQPVAFWCNPISGHNTLYWYLQNLGQGPELLIRYENEEAVDDSQLPKDRFSAERLKGVDSTLKIQPAELGDSAVYLCASSLSGTSEYFGPGTRLTVL.